The sequence of this TCR beta chain was determined in a study of immune evolution from preneoplasia to lung adenocarcinoma. Findings and limits, study-wide: Later-stage lesions appeared to have more T cells, more diversity, less clonality.

Sequencing was performed with immunoSEQ multiplex PCR; in TCRdb, only in-frame clones are kept and a portion is missing. The repertoire has about 2,500 clones, 70% to 85% of them found once; the top ten carry about 16%. To note about this clone: Its antigen is unknown.

The CDR3 has 13 residues. With 0 bases removed from V and 7 bases from J, the gap between germline ends came to 9 bases. The germline gives CDR1 MNHEY, CDR2 SVGAGI. The origin of this receptor is a person aged 65 to 85 with lung adenocarcinoma. This rearrangement joins TRBV6-5 to TRBJ1-1; D possibly corresponds to TRBD1 (5 bases). The sequencing input was FFPE adjacent normal lung tissue. Written as DNA, the CDR3 is TGTGCCAGCAGTTACTCGAGAGGGGATGAAGCTTTCTTT. Protein sequence: CASSYSRGDEAFF.